This T cell receptor beta chain was sequenced during a study of T-cell memory formation after mild COVID-19. In TCRdb, the 5' RACE reads were re-called with MiXCR into one record per CDR3 protein. Of more than 300,000 distinct CDR3 sequences in the sample, roughly an eighth were seen once. This clonotype has at least ten counts. Germline V lookup: CDR1 LGHNA, CDR2 YSLEER. CDR3 size: 20 residues. The trim removed 3 bases at V and 6 bases at J, leaving 19 bases unmatched. V and J are TRBV4-3 and TRBJ1-4; the match to TRBD1 covers 10 bases. This TCR was recovered from a man between 18 and 35 years old who had mild COVID-19 (a few samples of this study predate the infection). Cell type and time point are not known. Sequenced sample: PBMCs or a T cell subset sorted from them (not recorded which). The CDR3 DNA sequence: TGCGCCAGCAGCCACACGATCGGACAGGGGGTGGTCTTTCGGGATGAAAAACTGTTTTTT. Translating it yields CASSHTIGQGVVFRDEKLFF.